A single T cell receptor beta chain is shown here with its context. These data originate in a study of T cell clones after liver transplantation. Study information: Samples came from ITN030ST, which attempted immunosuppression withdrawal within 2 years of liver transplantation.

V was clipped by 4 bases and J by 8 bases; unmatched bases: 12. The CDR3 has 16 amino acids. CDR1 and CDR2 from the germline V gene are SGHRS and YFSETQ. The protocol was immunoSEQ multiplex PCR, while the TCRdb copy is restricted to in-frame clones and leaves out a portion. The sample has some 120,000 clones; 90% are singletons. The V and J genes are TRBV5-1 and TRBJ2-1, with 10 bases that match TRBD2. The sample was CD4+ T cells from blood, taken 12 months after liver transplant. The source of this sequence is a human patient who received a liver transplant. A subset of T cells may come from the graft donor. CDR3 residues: CASSPFLAGDGDEQFF. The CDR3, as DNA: TGCGCCAGCAGCCCCTTTCTAGCGGGAGATGGCGATGAGCAGTTCTTC.